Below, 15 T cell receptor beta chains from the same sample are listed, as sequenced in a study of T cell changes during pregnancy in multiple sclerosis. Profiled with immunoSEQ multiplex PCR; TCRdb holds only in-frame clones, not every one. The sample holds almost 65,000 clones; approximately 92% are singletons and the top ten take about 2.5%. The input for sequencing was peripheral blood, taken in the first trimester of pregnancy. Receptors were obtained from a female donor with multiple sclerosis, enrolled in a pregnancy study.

The chain's CDR3 is CASSSTSGDPNEQYF. The CDR3 DNA is TGTGCCAGCAGCTCGACGAGCGGAGACCCTAACGAGCAGTACTTC. The rearrangement links TRBV4-2 to TRBJ2-7; maybe TRBD2 (5 bases). V gave up 5 bases and J gave up 5 bases, with 19 bases separating them. The CDR3 is 15 residues long. In germline, CDR1 is LGHNA, CDR2 YNFKEQ.

CDR3 region: CASSPRTSGLQETQYF. The CDR3 bases are TGTGCCAGCAGCCCACGGACTAGCGGTCTCCAAGAGACCCAGTACTTC. This sequence joins TRBV7-2 and TRBJ2-5; 10 nucleotides match TRBD2. The CDR3 covers 16 residues. Germline CDR1 is SGHTA and CDR2 is FQGNSA. V trimming: 5 bases; J trimming: 1 base; junction bases outside the gene matches: 7.

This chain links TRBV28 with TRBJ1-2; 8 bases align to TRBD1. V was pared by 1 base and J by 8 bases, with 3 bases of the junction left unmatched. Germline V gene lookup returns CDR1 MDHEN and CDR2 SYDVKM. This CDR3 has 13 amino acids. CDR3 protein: CASSLSGGRGYTF. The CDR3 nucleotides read TGTGCCAGCAGTTTATCAGGGGGCCGGGGCTACACCTTC.

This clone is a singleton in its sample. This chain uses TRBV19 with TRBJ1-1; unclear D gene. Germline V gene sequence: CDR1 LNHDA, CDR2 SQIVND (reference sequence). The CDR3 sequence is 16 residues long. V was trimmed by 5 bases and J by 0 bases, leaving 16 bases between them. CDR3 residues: CASSLRRGSMNTEAFF. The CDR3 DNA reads TGTGCCAGTAGTCTTCGACGGGGATCCATGAACACTGAAGCTTTCTTT. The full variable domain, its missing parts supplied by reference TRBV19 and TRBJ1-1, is DGGITQSPKYLFRKEGQNVTLSCEQNLNHDAMYWYRQDPGQGLRLIYYSQIVNDFQKGDIAEGYSVSREKKESFPLTVTSAQKNPTAFYLCASSLRRGSMNTEAFFGQGTRLTVV.

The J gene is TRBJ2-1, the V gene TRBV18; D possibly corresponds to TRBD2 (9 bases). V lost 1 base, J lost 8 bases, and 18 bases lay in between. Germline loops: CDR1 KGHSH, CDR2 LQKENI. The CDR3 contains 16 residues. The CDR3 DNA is TGTGCCAGCTCACCACAGCCTAGCGGGACAGGATATGAGCAGTTCTTC. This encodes CASSPQPSGTGYEQFF.

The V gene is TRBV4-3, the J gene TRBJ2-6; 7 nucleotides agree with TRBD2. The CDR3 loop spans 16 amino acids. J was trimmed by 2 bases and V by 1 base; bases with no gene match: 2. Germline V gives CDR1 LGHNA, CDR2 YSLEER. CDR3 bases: TGCGCCAGCAGCCAAGGGGAGGGAACTGGGGCCAACGTCCTGACTTTC. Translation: CASSQGEGTGANVLTF.

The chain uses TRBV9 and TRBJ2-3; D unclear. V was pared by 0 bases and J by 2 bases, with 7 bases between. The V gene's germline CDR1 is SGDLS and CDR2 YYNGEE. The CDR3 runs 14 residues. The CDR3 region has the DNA TGTGCCAGCAGCGTAGAACGGGTCACAGATACGCAGTATTTT. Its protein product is CASSVERVTDTQYF. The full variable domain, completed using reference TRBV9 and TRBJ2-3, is DSGVTQTPKHLITATGQRVTLRCSPRSGDLSVYWYQQSLDQGLQFLIQYYNGEERAKGNILERFSAQQFPDLHSELNLSSLELGDSALYFCASSVERVTDTQYFGPGTRLTVL.

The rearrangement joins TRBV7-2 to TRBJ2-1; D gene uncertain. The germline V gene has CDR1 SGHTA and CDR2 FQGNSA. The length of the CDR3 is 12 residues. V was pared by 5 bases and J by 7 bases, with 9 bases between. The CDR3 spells CASSQERNEQFF. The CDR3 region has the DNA TGTGCCAGCAGCCAGGAACGGAATGAGCAGTTCTTC.

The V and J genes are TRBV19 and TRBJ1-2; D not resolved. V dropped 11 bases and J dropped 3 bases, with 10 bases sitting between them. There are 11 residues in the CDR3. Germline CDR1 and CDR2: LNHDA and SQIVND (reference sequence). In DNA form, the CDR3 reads TGTGCCGTTCGCGGGGACTATGGCTACACCTTC. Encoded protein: CAVRGDYGYTF. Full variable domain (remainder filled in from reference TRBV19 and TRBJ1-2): DGGITQSPKYLFRKEGQNVTLSCEQNLNHDAMYWYRQDPGQGLRLIYYSQIVNDFQKGDIAEGYSVSREKKESFPLTVTSAQKNPTAFYLCAVRGDYGYTFGSGTRLTVV.

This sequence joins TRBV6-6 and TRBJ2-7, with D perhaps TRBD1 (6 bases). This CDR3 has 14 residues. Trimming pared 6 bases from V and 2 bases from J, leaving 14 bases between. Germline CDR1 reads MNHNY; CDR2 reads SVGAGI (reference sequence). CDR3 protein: CASSDPRGTYEQYF. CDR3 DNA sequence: TGTGCCAGCAGCGACCCGAGGGGGACCTACGAGCAGTACTTC.

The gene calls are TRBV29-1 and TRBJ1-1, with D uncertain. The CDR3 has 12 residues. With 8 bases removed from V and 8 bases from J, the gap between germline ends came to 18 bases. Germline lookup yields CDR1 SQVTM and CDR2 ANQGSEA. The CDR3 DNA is TGCAGCTCTTCCCTCGGAGGATCGGAAGCTTTCTTT. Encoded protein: CSSSLGGSEAFF.

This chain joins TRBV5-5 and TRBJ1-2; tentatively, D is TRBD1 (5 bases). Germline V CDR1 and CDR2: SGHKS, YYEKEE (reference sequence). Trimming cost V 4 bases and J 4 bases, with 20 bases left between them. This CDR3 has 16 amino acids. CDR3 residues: CASSLSRSTVGYGYTF. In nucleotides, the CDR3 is TGTGCCAGCAGCCTATCCCGGTCGACAGTTGGCTATGGCTACACCTTC.

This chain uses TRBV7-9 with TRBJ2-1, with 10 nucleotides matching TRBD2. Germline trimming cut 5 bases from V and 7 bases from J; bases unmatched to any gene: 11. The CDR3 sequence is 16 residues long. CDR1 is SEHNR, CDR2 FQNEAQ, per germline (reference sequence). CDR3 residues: CASSGRTSGKENEQFF. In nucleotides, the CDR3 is TGTGCCAGCAGCGGACGGACTAGCGGCAAAGAAAATGAGCAGTTCTTC.

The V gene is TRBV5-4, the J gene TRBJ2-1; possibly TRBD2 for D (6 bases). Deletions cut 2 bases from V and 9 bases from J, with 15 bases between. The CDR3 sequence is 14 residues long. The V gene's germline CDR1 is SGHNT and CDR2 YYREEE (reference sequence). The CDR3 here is CASSFRREWGEQFF. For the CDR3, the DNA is TGTGCCAGCAGCTTTCGACGGGAGTGGGGTGAGCAGTTCTTC.

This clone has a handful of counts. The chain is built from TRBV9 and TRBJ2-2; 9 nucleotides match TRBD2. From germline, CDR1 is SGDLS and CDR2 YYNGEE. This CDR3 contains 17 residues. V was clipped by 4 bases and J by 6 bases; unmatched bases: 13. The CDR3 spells CASSILAGVRSAGELFF. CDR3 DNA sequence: TGTGCCAGCAGCATCTTAGCGGGAGTCCGATCCGCCGGGGAGCTGTTTTTT.